The clone carrying this T cell receptor delta chain was seen a few times. A read error likely explains why the TCRdb protein, taken from a much larger clone, differs from this DNA's translation at residue 13; the protein shown is translated from the DNA. This record comes from a study of gamma-delta chains in newborns, infants, children. Study-level information: Innate gammadelta T cells reportedly expand polyclonally right after birth, driven by microbial exposure, per the title.

TCRdb re-called the reads through CATT. The sample carries about 4,100 delta-chain clones, around 0.55% recorded once. What was sequenced was blood. This TCR was sampled from a child who was a newborn, infant or young child, either healthy, febrile or measles-vaccinated (not recorded which).

DNA of the CDR3: TGTGCCTGTGACGTACTGGGGGATACTTTGACAGCAAAACTCTTCTTT. This gives the protein CACDVLGDTLTAKLFF. This chain connects TRDV2 to TRDJ2, with 12 bases aligning to TRDD3. Germline-derived CDR1 and CDR2 are GEAIGNYY and EKD. The CDR3 runs to 16 residues.